A selection of T cell receptor beta chains follows, all from one sample in a study of monozygotic twins with inflammatory bowel disease. TCRdb re-called the 5' RACE reads; every CDR3 protein appears as one record, without DNA. The ten top clones account for less than 6.5%, within a sample of about 300,000 distinct CDR3 sequences. The sample consisted of blood. These receptors all come from a human donor with ulcerative colitis or Crohn's disease, or a healthy co-twin of an affected twin (not recorded which). Each CDR3 is given with its conserved first and last residue. Fields, in order: CDR3 protein, V gene, J gene, CDR3 length.

CDR3 protein: CASSQEVGRAGIF
V gene: TRBV4-1
J gene: TRBJ2-7
CDR3 length: 13

CDR3 protein: CASSVGVYTDTQYF
V gene: TRBV9
J gene: TRBJ2-3
CDR3 length: 14

CDR3 protein: CASSQDTGGVYTEAFF
V gene: TRBV4-3
J gene: TRBJ1-1
CDR3 length: 16

CDR3 protein: CASSYSTALSGNTIYF
V gene: TRBV6-5
J gene: TRBJ1-3
CDR3 length: 16

CDR3 protein: CASSLEWRMNTEAFF
V gene: TRBV12-3/TRBV12-4
J gene: TRBJ1-1
CDR3 length: 15

CDR3 protein: CSARSQGNTEAFF
V gene: TRBV20-1
J gene: TRBJ1-1
CDR3 length: 13

CDR3 protein: CSARDLAGGVFEQYF
V gene: TRBV20-1
J gene: TRBJ2-7
CDR3 length: 15

CDR3 protein: CAISHPGTRRNTEAFF
V gene: TRBV10-3
J gene: TRBJ1-1
CDR3 length: 16

CDR3 protein: CASSFRTGAYEQYF
V gene: TRBV5-5
J gene: TRBJ2-7
CDR3 length: 14

CDR3 protein: CASSLGQGANEQYF
V gene: TRBV5-1
J gene: TRBJ2-7
CDR3 length: 14

CDR3 protein: CATSRVGQKNTEAFF
V gene: TRBV15
J gene: TRBJ1-1
CDR3 length: 15

CDR3 protein: CASSDSGGGTEQYF
V gene: TRBV25-1
J gene: TRBJ2-7
CDR3 length: 14

CDR3 protein: CAWATSYEQYF
V gene: TRBV30
J gene: TRBJ2-7
CDR3 length: 11

CDR3 protein: CSAFTGTGDYEQYF
V gene: TRBV20-1
J gene: TRBJ2-7
CDR3 length: 14

CDR3 protein: CASRNPSQYAFF
V gene: TRBV6-2/TRBV6-3
J gene: TRBJ1-1
CDR3 length: 12

CDR3 protein: CASTQGGTGKSPLHF
V gene: TRBV4-3
J gene: TRBJ1-6
CDR3 length: 15

CDR3 protein: CASRDPNYGYTF
V gene: TRBV5-5
J gene: TRBJ1-2
CDR3 length: 12

CDR3 protein: CASSETGGTGELFF
V gene: TRBV7-3
J gene: TRBJ2-2
CDR3 length: 14

CDR3 protein: CATNPGQGVETQYF
V gene: TRBV24-1
J gene: TRBJ2-5
CDR3 length: 14

CDR3 protein: CSARDRRDSYEQYF
V gene: TRBV20-1
J gene: TRBJ2-7
CDR3 length: 14

CDR3 protein: CSVEGGPYNEQFF
V gene: TRBV29-1
J gene: TRBJ2-1
CDR3 length: 13

CDR3 protein: CASSVQETMYEQYF
V gene: TRBV6-1
J gene: TRBJ2-7
CDR3 length: 14

CDR3 protein: CAISRLAGGTDTQYF
V gene: TRBV10-3
J gene: TRBJ2-3
CDR3 length: 15

CDR3 protein: CASSFVASSYNEQFF
V gene: TRBV7-2
J gene: TRBJ2-1
CDR3 length: 15

CDR3 protein: CASSYAGTGYTF
V gene: TRBV6-5
J gene: TRBJ1-2
CDR3 length: 12

CDR3 protein: CASRRDPNDPQHF
V gene: TRBV5-1
J gene: TRBJ1-5
CDR3 length: 13

CDR3 protein: CASSEPRFTDTQYF
V gene: TRBV28
J gene: TRBJ2-3
CDR3 length: 14

CDR3 protein: CASSTEGRAQPQHF
V gene: TRBV19
J gene: TRBJ1-5
CDR3 length: 14

CDR3 protein: CSGGQIGYEQYF
V gene: TRBV29-1
J gene: TRBJ2-7
CDR3 length: 12

CDR3 protein: CASCLYTGSTEAFF
V gene: TRBV6-2/TRBV6-3
J gene: TRBJ1-1
CDR3 length: 14

CDR3 protein: CAMRGWGAADTQYF
V gene: TRBV3-1
J gene: TRBJ2-3
CDR3 length: 14

CDR3 protein: CASSPGAQAEAFF
V gene: TRBV7-9
J gene: TRBJ1-1
CDR3 length: 13

CDR3 protein: CASSARDRESEQYF
V gene: TRBV5-4
J gene: TRBJ2-7
CDR3 length: 14

CDR3 protein: CASSLILGNEQYF
V gene: TRBV5-1
J gene: TRBJ2-7
CDR3 length: 13

CDR3 protein: CSAPSGLETQYF
V gene: TRBV20-1
J gene: TRBJ2-5
CDR3 length: 12

CDR3 protein: CASSQLIGTSSYEQYF
V gene: TRBV4-2
J gene: TRBJ2-7
CDR3 length: 16

CDR3 protein: CSASPVGEGTNEQYF
V gene: TRBV20-1
J gene: TRBJ2-7
CDR3 length: 15

CDR3 protein: CATSDATTGGDQPQHF
V gene: TRBV24-1
J gene: TRBJ1-5
CDR3 length: 16

CDR3 protein: CAWSSREGRFTQYF
V gene: TRBV30
J gene: TRBJ2-3
CDR3 length: 14

CDR3 protein: CAWSLMGGGSHSYEQYF
V gene: TRBV30
J gene: TRBJ2-7
CDR3 length: 17

CDR3 protein: CSASILDPGRYNEQFF
V gene: TRBV20-1
J gene: TRBJ2-1
CDR3 length: 16